A selection of T cell receptor beta chains follows, all from one sample in a study of blood T cell repertoires in COVID-19. Sequencing used immunoSEQ multiplex PCR; TCRdb keeps in-frame clones, though not all of them. The sample lists 55,000 to 70,000 clones, 85% to 90% occurring once. Material: peripheral blood. These receptors all come from an older man with acute or convalescent COVID-19. Both conserved end residues are part of each CDR3. The D gene is left open where the match is weak. Rows may omit the clone size; those that give it use once, few, many or a size class.

cdr3_aa cdr3_nt j_call v_call d_call clone_size
CASSVRPGQTNSPLHF TGTGCCAGCAGCGTTCGTCCGGGACAGACTAATTCACCCCTCCACTTT TRBJ1-6 TRBV9 TRBD1 NA
CASSKFRDRGSYEQYF TGCGCCAGCAGCAAATTCCGGGACAGGGGTTCCTACGAGCAGTACTTC TRBJ2-7 TRBV5-1 TRBD1 NA
CASSGQSFSGNTIYF TGTGCCAGCTCGGGACAATCTTTCTCTGGAAACACCATATATTTT TRBJ1-3 TRBV18 NA NA
CATENRGVYGYTF TGTGCCACCGAGAACAGGGGTGTTTATGGCTACACCTTC TRBJ1-2 TRBV3-1/TRBV3-2 TRBD1 NA
CASSLLTPQGSAF TGTGCCAGCAGCTTATTGACTCCACAGGGCAGCGCCTTC TRBJ1-2 TRBV7-8 NA NA
CSVPQTFSTHNEQFF TGCAGCGTTCCACAGACCTTCTCAACGCACAATGAGCAGTTCTTC TRBJ2-1 TRBV29-1 NA NA
CASRTGTGGYEQYF TGTGCCAGCAGGACCGGGACAGGGGGCTACGAGCAGTACTTC TRBJ2-7 TRBV2 TRBD1 NA
CASSLTSGGFYNEQFF TGTGCCAGCAGCTTAACTAGCGGGGGCTTCTACAATGAGCAGTTCTTC TRBJ2-1 TRBV11-2 TRBD2 NA
CASRTGPPNSPLHF TGTGCCAGCAGGACAGGGCCCCCGAATTCACCCCTCCACTTT TRBJ1-6 TRBV6-1 TRBD1 NA
CASSDKGGRYGYTF TGTGCCAGCAGTGATAAAGGAGGTCGTTATGGCTACACCTTC TRBJ1-2 TRBV2 NA NA
CASSMSSGQPSGTEAFF TGTGCCAGTAGTATGTCTTCTGGACAACCGTCTGGCACTGAAGCTTTCTTT TRBJ1-1 TRBV19 NA NA
CASSLGGTAGNTIYF TGTGCCAGCAGCTTAGGTGGAACAGCTGGAAACACCATATATTTT TRBJ1-3 TRBV7-9 NA few
CASRSQAGGPYEQYF TGTGCCAGTAGGTCCCAGGCGGGGGGACCCTACGAGCAGTACTTC TRBJ2-7 TRBV19 TRBD2 NA
CASSWTENTGELFF TGTGCCAGCAGTTGGACAGAGAACACCGGGGAGCTGTTTTTT TRBJ2-2 TRBV2 NA NA
CASSVATLTSPGELFF TGTGCCAGCAGCGTAGCTACACTGACTAGCCCCGGGGAGCTGTTTTTT TRBJ2-2 TRBV9 TRBD2 NA
CASSTGQNHATNEKLFF TGTGCCAGCAGCACCGGACAGAATCATGCAACTAATGAAAAACTGTTTTTT TRBJ1-4 TRBV5-4 NA NA
CASSYSRGTEAFF TGTGCCAGCAGTTACTCTCGGGGAACTGAAGCTTTCTTT TRBJ1-1 TRBV6-6 NA few
CASSSRMTDTEAFF TGTGCCAGCAGCTCCAGAATGACAGACACTGAAGCTTTCTTT TRBJ1-1 TRBV5-5 NA NA
CATKPGTSVGELFF TGTGCCACCAAACCAGGGACATCGGTCGGGGAGCTGTTTTTT TRBJ2-2 TRBV7-9 NA NA
CAWSYGRGGNTIYF TGTGCCTGGAGTTATGGAAGAGGGGGAAACACCATATATTTT TRBJ1-3 TRBV30 NA NA
CASSSTNTGGGYTF TGTGCCAGCAGCTCTACAAATACGGGGGGTGGCTACACCTTC TRBJ1-2 TRBV6-5 NA NA
CAISAVYGYTF TGTGCCATCAGTGCCGTCTATGGCTACACCTTC TRBJ1-2 TRBV10-3 NA few
CASSEPGEGDPLYSNQPQHF TGCGCCAGCAGTGAGCCGGGAGAAGGGGATCCCCTCTATAGCAATCAGCCCCAGCATTTT TRBJ1-5 TRBV10-1 NA once
CASSGPLIADYEQYF TGTGCCAGCAGTGGCCCCCTGATAGCGGACTACGAGCAGTACTTC TRBJ2-7 TRBV6-4 NA NA
CATSRDRTGGFGYTF TGTGCCACCAGCAGAGACCGAACAGGGGGCTTCGGCTACACCTTC TRBJ1-2 TRBV15 TRBD1 NA
CASSPPASGGREQYF TGTGCCAGCAGCCCCCCCGCTAGCGGGGGAAGGGAGCAGTACTTC TRBJ2-7 TRBV9 TRBD2 NA
CASSSTPNTEAFF TGTGCCAGCAGTTCTACCCCGAACACTGAAGCTTTCTTT TRBJ1-1 TRBV11-1 NA NA
CATSDHGTGLASRYNEQFF TGTGCCACCAGTGACCATGGGACAGGGCTCGCTTCTAGGTACAATGAGCAGTTCTTC TRBJ2-1 TRBV24-1 TRBD1 NA
CASSREHRVVGANTGELFF TGTGCCAGCAGTCGGGAACACAGGGTAGTCGGGGCCAACACCGGGGAGCTGTTTTTT TRBJ2-2 TRBV6-6 NA NA
CASSKGQGLGYTF TGTGCCAGCAGCAAAGGACAGGGACTTGGCTACACCTTC TRBJ1-2 TRBV5-6 TRBD1 NA
CASTLDRVVTEAFF TGTGCCAGCACTCTAGACAGGGTAGTTACTGAAGCTTTCTTT TRBJ1-1 TRBV28 TRBD1 NA
CSVRTGAEAFF TGCAGCGTGCGGACAGGGGCTGAAGCTTTCTTT TRBJ1-1 TRBV29-1 TRBD1 NA
CASSLEREQFF TGTGCCAGCAGCTTGGAGAGGGAGCAGTTCTTC TRBJ2-1 TRBV5-4 NA once
CASSLQGWYGYTF TGTGCCAGCAGCCTACAGGGATGGTATGGCTACACCTTC TRBJ1-2 TRBV12-3/TRBV12-4 NA once
CASSLDWSSYNEQFF TGTGCCAGCAGCCTCGACTGGAGCTCCTACAATGAGCAGTTCTTC TRBJ2-1 TRBV3-1/TRBV3-2 NA few
CASSAPWGQGDGQPQHF TGTGCCAGCAGTGCCCCGTGGGGACAGGGGGACGGCCAGCCCCAGCATTTT TRBJ1-5 TRBV6-1 TRBD1 NA
CASSPRQGAGGYTF TGTGCCAGCAGCCCCCGACAGGGGGCAGGCGGCTACACCTTC TRBJ1-2 TRBV7-2 TRBD1 NA
CASSGTGATNEKLFF TGCGCCAGCAGCGGAACGGGTGCAACTAATGAAAAACTGTTTTTT TRBJ1-4 TRBV5-1 NA NA
CASSYGGYGKETQYF TGTGCCAGCAGTTATGGGGGGTACGGCAAAGAGACCCAGTACTTC TRBJ2-5 TRBV6-5 NA NA
CASSRYTGELFF TGTGCCAGCAGTCGGTACACCGGGGAGCTGTTTTTT TRBJ2-2 TRBV25-1 NA NA
CASSVRGDTEAFF TGTGCCAGCAGTGTGCGGGGGGACACTGAAGCTTTCTTT TRBJ1-1 TRBV7-9 NA NA